This TCR beta chain came from a study of blood T cell repertoires in COVID-19. Study-wide context: Samples representing acute and convalescent COVID-19 were sourced from the United States, Italy and Spain. PBMCs, B-cell-depleted T cells, or T cells provided the cDNA or gDNA that made up the material.

Participants came from some 23 US areas, aged about 18 to 95 years. Study processing details: Amplification from reference gene primers served as the basis for estimated nucleated cell counts. Assay: immunoSEQ multiplex PCR; the TCRdb copy retains only in-frame clones and omits some. That table furnishes V, J and clone size, whereas the DNA furnished D and trimming. The data show roughly 280,000 clones, approximately 90% seen once. Trimming took off 2 bases at V and 10 bases at J, with 11 bases between the two ends. The CDR3 runs to 12 residues. Germline values: CDR1 MDHEN, CDR2 SYDVKM. The origin of this receptor is a woman younger than 30 who had recovered from COVID-19. This sequence joins TRBV28 and TRBJ1-1; no definite D call. The sequenced sample consisted of PBMCs or T cells enriched from blood (not recorded which). CDR3 sequence: CASSLPNGGAFF. The CDR3, as DNA: TGTGCCAGCAGTTTACCCAACGGTGGAGCTTTCTTT. Supplemented by reference TRBV28 and TRBJ1-1, the full variable domain reads DVKVTQSSRYLVKRTGEKVFLECVQDMDHENMFWYRQDPGLGLRLIYFSYDVKMKEKGDIPEGYSVSREKKERFSLILESASTNQTSMYLCASSLPNGGAFFGQGTRLTVV.